This entry features one T cell receptor beta chain sequence. Germline trimming cut 1 base from V and 2 bases from J; bases unmatched to any gene: 1. The germline CDR1 and CDR2 sequences are SGHVS and FNYEAQ. CDR3 size: 15 residues. Repertoires were generated with immunoSEQ multiplex PCR, while TCRdb's copy carries only in-frame clones and drops some. The repertoire includes about 140,000 clones, roughly 85% of them detected once, and 2.5% to 3.5% sits in the top ten. Individuals drawn from 24 US areas were roughly 18 to 89 years old. Participants had their cohort set by participant-reported clinical history. The sample comes from a study of blood T cell repertoires in COVID-19. Overall study context: COVID-19 samples collected from the United States, Italy and Spain covered acute and convalescent phases.

The sequencing input was PBMCs or T cells enriched from blood (not recorded which). The genes are TRBV7-6 and TRBJ2-1; 8 bases map to TRBD2. This sequence was found in a woman in her forties or fifties who had recovered from COVID-19. Here the CDR3 reads CASSLGGLAYNEQFF. In DNA form, the CDR3 reads TGTGCCAGCAGCTTAGGGGGACTAGCCTACAATGAGCAGTTCTTC.